This TCR beta chain was observed in a study of identical twins' blood T cells. Regarding the study as a whole: Shared CDR3 clonotype counts tracked mainly the product of cloneset sizes. Abundant TCRbeta CDR3s overlapped more between twins than with unrelated donors.

As regards this clonotype: Its antigen is as yet unknown.

TCRdb processed the 5' RACE reads anew with MiXCR; each CDR3 protein has one entry. Of around 380,000 distinct CDR3 sequences in the sample, roughly 27% were seen once. The source of this sequence is a woman aged 18 to 55 in good health. Sequencing used PBMCs.

The CDR3 region is CASSPRGLQGELFF. DNA for the CDR3: TGTGCCAGCAGTCCCAGGGGTCTTCAGGGGGAGCTGTTTTTT. The chain employs TRBV27 and TRBJ2-2; TRBD1 might be the D (6 bases). Per germline, CDR1 MNHEY and CDR2 SMNVEV (reference sequence). The CDR3 sequence is 14 residues long. Deletions cut 5 bases from V and 8 bases from J, with 15 bases between.